This T cell receptor (beta chain) was sequenced in a study of T cell repertoires in cytomegalovirus infection. Points from the study as a whole: Individuals carrying CMV plus the relevant HLA were identified by cumulative frequency of public TCR beta families. HLA-C-restricted TCR beta clonotypes specific for CMV led the ex vivo response.

TCRdb used MiXCR to reprocess the reads, holding one entry per CDR3 protein. This table has about 180,000 distinct CDR3 sequences, approximately 15% appearing once. Trimming pared 0 bases from V and 5 bases from J, leaving 14 bases between. Germline V gene sequence: CDR1 LNHDA, CDR2 SQIVND (reference sequence). The CDR3 is 16 residues long. With respect to this clonotype: The antigen is unknown.

The chain carries TRBV19 and TRBJ1-5; no firm D call. The sample comprised PBMCs. The receptor was derived from a human donor in good health (CMV status not recorded). Some clones in this sample may be carry-over from other donors' samples. CDR3 in DNA: TGTGCCAGTAGTATAGATAAAAGGCCGGGTCATCAGCCCCAGCATTTT. It encodes CASSIDKRPGHQPQHF.